Listed here are 31 T cell receptor beta chains from one sample, sequenced in a study of blood T cells in healthy people across ages. The second PCR ran roughly 7 to 11 cycles with a sample-barcoded 5' primer and J-beta primers. TCRdb called the 5' RACE reads again in MiXCR, with one record for every CDR3 protein. The table lists almost 1 million distinct CDR3 sequences, approximately 50% of them singletons. Sequencing was carried out using blood. The receptors were gathered from a woman aged 55-75 years in good health.

The chain has TRBV27 and TRBJ2-3, with 8 positions matching TRBD2. The germline gives CDR1 MNHEY, CDR2 SMNVEV (reference sequence). This CDR3 contains 15 residues. The junction had 2 bases not matched to a gene; V was cut back by 1 base and J by 2 bases. CDR3 sequence reads: CASSLLAGYTDTQYF. The CDR3, as DNA: TGTGCCAGCAGTTTATTAGCGGGATACACAGATACGCAGTATTTT.

The rearrangement joins TRBV6-5 to TRBJ2-1; D gene unclear. V was clipped by 6 bases and J by 8 bases, with 14 bases between them. The CDR3 length is 13 residues. Germline lookup yields CDR1 MNHEY and CDR2 SVGAGI. This CDR3 is CASSRTVWDEQFF. In DNA form, the CDR3 reads TGTGCCAGCAGCCGGACGGTTTGGGATGAGCAGTTCTTC.

V gene TRBV2 combines with J gene TRBJ2-4, with D possibly matching TRBD2 (6 bases). V gave up 8 bases and J gave up 9 bases, with 23 bases separating them. This CDR3 contains 15 residues. CDR1 is SNHLY and CDR2 is FYNNEI in the germline V gene. The CDR3 is CASQKARGAGSIQYF. The CDR3 DNA follows: TGTGCCAGCCAAAAGGCGAGGGGCGCGGGGAGCATTCAGTACTTC.

The V and J genes are TRBV4-2 and TRBJ1-5; D is undetermined. Trimming removed 5 bases at V and 8 bases at J, with 13 bases between. The CDR3 extends over 13 amino acids. Germline values: CDR1 LGHNA, CDR2 YNFKEQ. Written as DNA, the CDR3 is TGTGCCAGCAGCAGGGTGGTCCTTAAGCCCCAGCATTTT. Translation gives CASSRVVLKPQHF.

The chain is built from TRBV5-6 and TRBJ1-6; D ambiguous. The germline V and J ends were trimmed by 4 bases and 9 bases, with 14 bases remaining between them. The CDR3 consists of 14 residues. CDR1 is SGHDT and CDR2 is YYEEEE in the germline V gene. The CDR3 is CASSLPPWGSPLHF. The DNA of the CDR3 is TGTGCCAGCAGCCTCCCCCCATGGGGTTCACCCCTCCACTTT.

This clonotype was counted only a few times. This sequence joins TRBV20-1 and TRBJ2-3; a possible D gene is TRBD2 (5 bases). The CDR3 is 13 residues long. Germline V gene lookup returns CDR1 DFQATT and CDR2 SNEGSKA (reference sequence). Trimming pared 6 bases from V and 6 bases from J, leaving 16 bases between. CDR3 coding DNA: TGCAGTGCCTCCCCACTAGTCGCGGATACGCAGTATTTT. Encoded protein: CSASPLVADTQYF.

To note about this clonotype: A much larger clone lies a single base off, so this may be a read error. This chain links TRBV7-2 with TRBJ2-5, with 9 bases aligning to TRBD2. The length of the CDR3 is 15 residues. Germline CDR1 reads SGHTA; CDR2 reads FQGNSA. The CDR3 sequence is CVSRTNRLAEETQYF. The DNA of the CDR3 is TGTGTCAGCAGGACAAACCGACTAGCGGAAGAGACCCAGTACTTC.

This CDR3 reads CASSTLQGTGNQPQHF. In DNA form, the CDR3 reads TGTGCCAGCAGTACCCTGCAGGGAACGGGCAATCAGCCCCAGCATTTT. The chain uses TRBV6-1 and TRBJ1-5, with D perhaps TRBD1 (5 bases). Germline values: CDR1 MNHNS, CDR2 SASEGT. Trimming shortened V by 5 bases and J by 2 bases, and 16 bases separated the two germline ends. CDR3 size: 16 residues.

CDR3 region: CASSLSLNGIYGYTF. The DNA of the CDR3 is TGTGCCAGCAGTTTATCCCTAAATGGGATCTATGGCTACACCTTC. This chain joins TRBV27 and TRBJ1-2; no firm D call. Germline V gives CDR1 MNHEY, CDR2 SMNVEV (reference sequence). V lost 0 bases to trimming and J lost 4 bases, with 12 bases between them. The CDR3 is 15 residues long.

The chain is built from TRBV27 and TRBJ1-2, with D tentatively TRBD1 (5 bases). The germline V gene encodes CDR1 MNHEY and CDR2 SMNVEV (reference sequence). The germline V and J ends were trimmed by 6 bases and 4 bases, with 21 bases remaining between them. The CDR3 totals 16 residues. The CDR3: CASSLQLGDSTYGYTF. The CDR3 DNA sequence: TGTGCCAGCAGCCTCCAATTGGGGGATTCTACCTATGGCTACACCTTC.

This clonotype was counted only a few times. The genes are TRBV20-1 and TRBJ2-1; D is tentatively TRBD1 or TRBD2 (5 bases each). This CDR3 has 12 amino acids. Looked up from germline, CDR1 is DFQATT and CDR2 is SNEGSKA (reference sequence). V dropped 6 bases and J dropped 8 bases, with 14 bases sitting between them. The CDR3 DNA follows: TGCAGTGCGGCCAGCCTGGGGGATGAGCAGTTCTTC. It specifies CSAASLGDEQFF.

The genes are TRBV18 and TRBJ2-7, with TRBD1 identical over 7 bases. Germline CDR1 is KGHSH and CDR2 is LQKENI. J was trimmed by 2 bases and V by 2 bases; bases with no gene match: 6. The CDR3 length is 15 residues. CDR3 nucleotides: TGTGCCAGCTCACCAGACCGGGACAGAACCTACGAGCAGTACTTC. Translated, it gives CASSPDRDRTYEQYF.

This clonotype has a handful of counts. DNA for the CDR3: TGCGCCAGCAGCTTGGATGCCGGTTTCGCTGAAGCTTTCTTT. Translation gives CASSLDAGFAEAFF. The rearrangement uses TRBV5-1 and TRBJ1-1; D gene uncertain. The ends were cut back, 0 bases at V and 6 bases at J, with 12 bases in the middle. This CDR3 is 14 amino acids long. The germline V gene has CDR1 SGHRS and CDR2 YFSETQ. The full variable domain, in which reference TRBV5-1 and TRBJ1-1 provide the parts outside the CDR3, is KAGVTQTPRYLIKTRGQQVTLSCSPISGHRSVSWYQQTPGQGLQFLFEYFSETQRNKGNFPGRFSGRQFSNSRSEMNVSTLELGDSALYLCASSLDAGFAEAFFGQGTRLTVV.

This clonotype came up a few times. J is TRBJ2-7 and V is TRBV10-3; TRBD2 is a possible D gene (6 bases). The J call may not be correct, given that the DNA end is closer to TRBJ2-5. This CDR3 region has 14 residues. The V gene's germline CDR1 is ENHRY and CDR2 SYGVKD. This chain's CDR3 is CAISDPGLSETQYF. CDR3 nucleotides: TGTGCCATCAGTGACCCGGGACTTTCAGAGACCCAGTACTTC.

CDR3 loop: CASSPKRLALGEQYF. Here the CDR3 DNA reads TGTGCCAGCAGCCCTAAACGACTAGCTCTTGGCGAGCAGTACTTC. V is TRBV7-9 and J is TRBJ2-7, with 7 positions matching TRBD2. This CDR3 is built from 15 residues. V lost 5 bases to trimming and J lost 6 bases; unmatched junction nucleotides: 13. Germline CDR1 reads SEHNR; CDR2 reads FQNEAQ (reference sequence).

The rearrangement links TRBV7-2 to TRBJ2-1, with TRBD1 matching 9 bases. The CDR3 runs 15 residues. Losses at the gene ends were 5 bases for V and 5 bases for J; bases not matched to a gene: 7. Germline CDR1 reads SGHTA; CDR2 reads FQGNSA. The CDR3 DNA sequence: TGTGCCAGCAGCCGAGGACAGGGGAGGCACAATGAGCAGTTCTTC. Residues: CASSRGQGRHNEQFF.

The chain carries TRBV29-1 and TRBJ2-1; the D is unclear. Trimming stripped 2 bases from V and 8 bases from J, with 10 bases between. The CDR3 is made up of 12 amino acids. Germline-derived CDR1 and CDR2 are SQVTM and ANQGSEA. The CDR3 nucleotides are TGCAGCGTTGAATCGGGCTCCCATGAGCAGTTCTTC. Translating it yields CSVESGSHEQFF.

The chain combines TRBV3-1 with TRBJ2-7; 13 bases fit TRBD2. The junction had 5 bases not matched to a gene; V was cut back by 4 bases and J by 5 bases. The germline V gene has CDR1 LGHDT and CDR2 YNNKEL (reference sequence). The CDR3 loop spans 15 amino acids. CDR3 bases: TGTGCCAGCAGCCGCGGACTAGCGGGAGTCAACGAGCAGTACTTC. Residues: CASSRGLAGVNEQYF.

The chain joins TRBV3-1 to TRBJ2-6; no reliable D call. V was shortened by 5 bases and J by 4 bases, with 15 bases between the two germline ends. The CDR3 consists of 16 residues. The germline V gene has CDR1 LGHDT and CDR2 YNNKEL (reference sequence). In DNA form, the CDR3 reads TGTGCCAGCAGCGCTCCCCGGGTGTCGGGGGCCAACGTCCTGACTTTC. Its translation: CASSAPRVSGANVLTF.

This clonotype was seen only a few times. This sequence joins TRBV4-1 and TRBJ1-5; D is possibly TRBD1 (5 bases). Trimming cost V 4 bases and J 0 bases, with 10 bases left between them. The germline gives CDR1 MGHRA, CDR2 YSYEKL. The CDR3 consists of 15 residues. Here the CDR3 reads CASSPGIYSNQPQHF. In nucleotides, the CDR3 is TGCGCCAGCAGCCCAGGGATCTATAGCAATCAGCCCCAGCATTTT.

The chain carries TRBV4-1 and TRBJ2-7; tentatively, D is TRBD1 or TRBD2 (6 bases each). CDR3 length: 17 amino acids. Germline V gene lookup returns CDR1 MGHRA and CDR2 YSYEKL. The V end lost 0 bases, the J end lost 0 bases, and 15 bases lay between the germline ends. CDR3 in DNA: TGCGCCAGCAGCCAAGAACAGGGAGGCGGATTCTCCTACGAGCAGTACTTC. Amino acids: CASSQEQGGGFSYEQYF.

CDR3 DNA sequence: TGTGCCAGCAGCCCTAAGGCAGATACGCAGTATTTT. Amino acid sequence: CASSPKADTQYF. This chain links TRBV7-3 with TRBJ2-3; D is unresolved. Trimming removed 5 bases at V and 4 bases at J, with 7 bases between. CDR3 size: 12 residues. Germline V gene lookup returns CDR1 SGHTA and CDR2 FQGTGA.

The chain links TRBV15 to TRBJ2-3, with a weak D call TRBD1 (5 bases). The CDR3 covers 12 residues. From germline, CDR1 is LNHNV and CDR2 YYDKDF (reference sequence). The ends were cut back, 6 bases at V and 5 bases at J, with 9 bases in the middle. The chain's CDR3 is CATSMGRDTQYF. The CDR3 region has the DNA TGTGCCACCAGTATGGGGCGAGATACGCAGTATTTT.

This chain joins TRBV3-1 and TRBJ1-1; D is ambiguous. In germline, CDR1 is LGHDT, CDR2 YNNKEL (reference sequence). Deletions cut 1 base from V and 8 bases from J, with 11 bases between. The length of the CDR3 is 13 residues. Here the CDR3 DNA reads TGTGCCAGCAGCCAAGGGTCTCGGCCCGAAGCTTTCTTT. It is translated as CASSQGSRPEAFF.

The chain carries TRBV20-1 and TRBJ2-1, with TRBD2 matching 12 bases. V trimming: 5 bases; J trimming: 10 bases; junction bases outside the gene matches: 15. The CDR3 covers 16 residues. Germline-derived CDR1 and CDR2 are DFQATT and SNEGSKA (reference sequence). The CDR3 sequence: CSAPRPPSGRAAEQFF. Written as DNA, the CDR3 is TGCAGTGCTCCGCGTCCCCCTAGCGGGAGGGCAGCGGAGCAGTTCTTC.

This clonotype was counted between two and nine times. The V call is TRBV7-2, the J call TRBJ2-7, with 7 bases identical to TRBD2. The germline V gene has CDR1 SGHTA and CDR2 FQGNSA. V shed 5 bases, J shed 2 bases, and the junction held 6 bases outside the gene matches. The CDR3 sequence is 14 residues long. The CDR3 loop is CASSVSSGTYEQYF. The CDR3 DNA sequence: TGTGCCAGCAGCGTATCGAGCGGGACCTACGAGCAGTACTTC. The full variable domain, its missing parts supplied by reference TRBV7-2 and TRBJ2-7, is GAGVSQSPSNKVTEKGKDVELRCDPISGHTALYWYRQSLGQGLEFLIYFQGNSAPDKSGLPSDRFSAERTGGSVSTLTIQRTQQEDSAVYLCASSVSSGTYEQYFGPGTRLTVT.

This clonotype occurred a few times. In nucleotides, the CDR3 is TGTGCCAGCTCTCTACAAAGTGGACGAGAAAAACTGTTTTTT. Its protein is CASSLQSGREKLFF. V and J are TRBV18 and TRBJ1-4; D is unclear. Trimming took off 6 bases at V and 8 bases at J, with 16 bases between the two ends. This CDR3 has 14 residues. Germline V gene sequence: CDR1 KGHSH, CDR2 LQKENI.

The rearrangement links TRBV2 to TRBJ2-3; possible D gene TRBD2, 6 bases. The CDR3 consists of 16 residues. V was shortened by 2 bases and J by 1 base, with 13 bases between the two germline ends. The V gene's germline CDR1 is SNHLY and CDR2 FYNNEI. CDR3 sequence: CASSETGLGRTDTQYF. CDR3 nucleotides: TGTGCCAGCAGTGAAACGGGACTCGGCCGCACAGATACGCAGTATTTT. Full variable domain (missing parts from reference TRBV2 and TRBJ2-3): EPEVTQTPSHQVTQMGQEVILRCVPISNHLYFYWYRQILGQKVEFLVSFYNNEISEKSEIFDDQFSVERPDGSNFTLKIRSTKLEDSAMYFCASSETGLGRTDTQYFGPGTRLTVL.

V gene TRBV20-1 combines with J gene TRBJ2-5; 12 positions agree with TRBD2. The J call is uncertain, as TRBJ2-7 better fits the DNA end. From germline, CDR1 is DFQATT and CDR2 SNEGSKA (reference sequence). The CDR3 loop spans 14 amino acids. In DNA form, the CDR3 reads TGCAGTGCCCTTACTAGCGGGAGGCCTTACGAGCAGTACTTC. Protein product: CSALTSGRPYEQYF.

This clonotype was seen a handful of times. The rearrangement links TRBV6-5 to TRBJ1-2, with D perhaps TRBD1 (5 bases). Germline CDR1 is MNHEY and CDR2 is SVGAGI. The CDR3 consists of 13 residues. V lost 5 bases and J lost 8, with 15 bases in between. The CDR3 is CASSIQGPGGYTF. DNA of the CDR3: TGTGCCAGCAGTATTCAGGGCCCGGGAGGCTACACCTTC.

The chain is built from TRBV20-1 and TRBJ2-1; tentative D call: TRBD2 (6 bases). The germline V gene encodes CDR1 DFQATT and CDR2 SNEGSKA (reference sequence). The CDR3 covers 14 residues. With 1 base removed from V and 4 bases from J, the gap between germline ends came to 11 bases. The DNA of the CDR3 is TGCAGTGCTAGAGTTCGGGAGCTTTACAATGAGCAGTTCTTC. Its translation: CSARVRELYNEQFF.